The 4 T cell receptor beta chains presented below share a single source sample, sequenced in a study of response to subunit inactivated influenza vaccine. MiXCR, applied by TCRdb to the RT-PCR reads, yields one record per CDR3 protein. The repertoire consists of hundreds of thousands of distinct CDR3 sequences, with approximately 12% occurring once and the leading ten covering about 8%. Sequencing used non-naive T cells sorted from PBMCs, obtained roughly 15 days before vaccination. The receptors were gathered from a man between 50 and 59 years old who received an inactivated influenza vaccine.

This clonotype occurred many times. The J gene is TRBJ1-1, the V gene TRBV12-3 or TRBV12-4; TRBD1 might be the D (5 bases). The CDR3 extends over 14 amino acids. The V and J ends lost 1 base and 4 bases respectively, with 10 bases between them. CDR3 nucleotides: TGTGCCAGCAGTTTAGGTCCAGGGTCCACTGAAGCTTTCTTT. The encoded protein is CASSLGPGSTEAFF.

This clonotype was observed many times. The chain combines TRBV5-6 with TRBJ2-1; 9 bases match TRBD1. Germline CDR1 is SGHDT and CDR2 is YYEEEE. The CDR3 runs to 15 residues. Trimming took 2 bases from V and 8 from J; bases not matched to a gene: 8. CDR3 loop: CASSFGTGLFDEQFF. The CDR3 nucleotides are TGTGCCAGCAGCTTCGGGACAGGGCTTTTCGATGAGCAGTTCTTC.

In this sample, this clonotype turned up many times. This sequence joins TRBV29-1 and TRBJ1-1; perhaps TRBD1 as D (6 bases). CDR3 length: 11 residues. Looked up from germline, CDR1 is SQVTM and CDR2 is ANQGSEA. V was trimmed by 8 bases and J by 3 bases, leaving 10 bases between them. The DNA for the CDR3 is TGCAGCCTACGGACAGACACTGAAGCTTTCTTT. Its protein is CSLRTDTEAFF. The variable domain in full, with the rest retrieved from reference TRBV29-1 and TRBJ1-1, is SAVISQKPSRDICQRGTSLTIQCQVDSQVTMMFWYRQQPGQSLTLIATANQGSEATYESGFVIDKFPISRPNLTFSTLTVSNMSPEDSSIYLCSLRTDTEAFFGQGTRLTVV.

This chain joins TRBV30 and TRBJ1-5; 9 nucleotides match TRBD1. Germline CDR1 reads GTSNPN; CDR2 reads SVGIG (reference sequence). The CDR3 is made up of 14 amino acids. Trimming at V came to 3 bases and at J to 4 bases, leaving 4 bases not matched to a gene. CDR3 protein: CAWSGQGWNQPQHF. For the CDR3, the DNA is TGTGCCTGGAGCGGACAGGGGTGGAATCAGCCCCAGCATTTT.